A selection of T cell receptor beta chains follows, all from one sample in a study of CD8 T cells in ankylosing spondylitis. TCRdb ran MiXCR on the 5' RACE reads and lists one entry per CDR3 protein. The sample includes roughly 150,000 distinct CDR3 sequences, roughly 30% seen only once; the top ten take about 5.5%. Sequenced: synovial fluid, either unsorted or a sorted T cell fraction (not recorded which). These receptors were obtained from a male donor with ankylosing spondylitis. Both conserved end residues are part of each CDR3. The D gene is left open where the match is weak. Clone size is stated in some rows and not others, as once, few, many or a class when expanded.

clone_size j_call d_call v_call cdr3_aa cdr3_nt
NA TRBJ2-3 TRBD2 TRBV10-3 CAISESPSGGALDTQYF TGTGCCATCAGTGAGTCGCCTAGCGGGGGGGCCTTAGATACGCAGTATTTT
NA TRBJ2-7 TRBD2 TRBV19 CASTPTVGLAAYEQYF TGTGCCAGTACCCCTACAGTTGGACTAGCGGCCTACGAGCAGTACTTC
NA TRBJ1-2 NA TRBV5-1 CASSSDPGRRNYGYTF TGCGCCAGCAGCTCAGATCCAGGGCGTCGTAACTATGGCTACACCTTC
NA TRBJ2-2 NA TRBV5-1 CASSPLTGTGIGELFF TGCGCCAGCAGCCCCCTGACAGGGACTGGTATCGGGGAGCTGTTTTTT
NA TRBJ2-1 NA TRBV7-2 CASSLGENEQFF TGTGCCAGCAGCTTAGGGGAGAATGAGCAGTTCTTC
NA TRBJ1-4 TRBD1 TRBV5-1 CASSSTGTGLRVNEKLFF TGCGCCAGCAGCTCAACCGGGACAGGTCTCAGGGTTAATGAAAAACTGTTTTTT
few TRBJ2-2 NA TRBV12-3/TRBV12-4 CASSSLRGYGGVGELFF TGTGCCAGCAGTTCACTCAGGGGGTATGGCGGGGTCGGGGAGCTGTTTTTT
few TRBJ2-6 NA TRBV19 CASSTGGAGANVLTF TGTGCCAGTAGTACCGGGGGCGCTGGGGCCAACGTCCTGACTTTC
NA TRBJ1-2 NA TRBV14 CASSPAGVTRYGYTF TGTGCCAGCAGCCCTGCGGGGGTGACCCGCTATGGCTACACCTTC
NA TRBJ2-3 TRBD2 TRBV5-1 CASSLQGGSVTDTQYF TGCGCCAGCAGCCTCCAGGGAGGGAGCGTGACAGATACGCAGTATTTT
many TRBJ2-5 NA TRBV3-1 CASSQVGRGAQETQYF TGTGCCAGCAGCCAAGTAGGCCGGGGGGCTCAAGAGACCCAGTACTTC